This TCR beta chain comes out of a study of T cell responses to AZD1222 COVID-19 vaccine. At the level of the study: Whether given at about 4 or about 12 weeks, second doses were pooled. Findings of the study overall: Reportedly, close to half of spike-specific TCRs are directed against unmutated variant regions. An increase in Spike-specific TCR breadth and depth was observed after two AZD1222 doses.

The assay was immunoSEQ multiplex PCR, and TCRdb's table has in-frame clones only and misses some. The sample has approximately 100,000 clones, about 88% seen once; the top ten hold more than 15%. Germline V lookup: CDR1 SQVTM, CDR2 ANQGSEA. J lost 10 bases, V lost 3 bases, and 10 bases had no gene match. The CDR3 length is 14 residues. As concerns this clone: Its antigen is still unknown.

The chain joins TRBV29-1 to TRBJ1-1; 11 bases line up with TRBD1. The origin of this receptor is an adult in good health. Sequencing used peripheral blood, obtained on day 0 of AZD1222 vaccination. CDR3 loop: CSVDRDRGKVGAFF. CDR3 nucleotide sequence: TGCAGCGTTGATAGGGACAGGGGGAAGGTCGGAGCTTTCTTT.